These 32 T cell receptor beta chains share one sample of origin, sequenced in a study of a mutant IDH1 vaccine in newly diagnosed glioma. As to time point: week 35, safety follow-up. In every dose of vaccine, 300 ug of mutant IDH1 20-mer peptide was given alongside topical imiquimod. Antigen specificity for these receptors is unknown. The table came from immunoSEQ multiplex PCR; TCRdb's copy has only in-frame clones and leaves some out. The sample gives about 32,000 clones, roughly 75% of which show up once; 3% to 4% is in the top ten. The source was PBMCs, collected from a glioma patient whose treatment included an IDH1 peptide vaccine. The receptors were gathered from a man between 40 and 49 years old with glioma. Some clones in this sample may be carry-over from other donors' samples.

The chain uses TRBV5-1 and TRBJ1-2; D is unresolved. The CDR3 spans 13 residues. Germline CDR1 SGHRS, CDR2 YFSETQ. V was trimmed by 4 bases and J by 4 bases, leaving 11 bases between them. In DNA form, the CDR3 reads TGCGCCAGCAGCCAAACACCCTCCTATGGCTACACCTTC. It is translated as CASSQTPSYGYTF.

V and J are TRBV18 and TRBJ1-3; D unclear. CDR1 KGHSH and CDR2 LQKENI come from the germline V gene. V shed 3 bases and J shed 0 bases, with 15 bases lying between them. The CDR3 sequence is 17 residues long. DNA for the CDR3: TGTGCCAGCTCACCTCTTCCCCGGCAGGACTCTGGAAACACCATATATTTT. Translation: CASSPLPRQDSGNTIYF.

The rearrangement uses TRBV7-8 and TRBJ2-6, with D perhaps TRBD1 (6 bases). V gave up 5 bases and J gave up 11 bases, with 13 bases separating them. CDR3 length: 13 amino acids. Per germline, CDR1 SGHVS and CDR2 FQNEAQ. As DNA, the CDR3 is TGTGCCAGCAGCCCGCCGGGACAAGACGTCCTGACTTTC. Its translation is CASSPPGQDVLTF.

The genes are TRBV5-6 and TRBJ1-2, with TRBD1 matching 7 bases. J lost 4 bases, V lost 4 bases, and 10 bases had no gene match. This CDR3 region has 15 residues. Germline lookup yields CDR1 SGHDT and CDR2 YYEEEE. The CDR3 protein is CASSPELTGTYGYTF. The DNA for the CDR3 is TGTGCCAGCAGCCCGGAATTGACAGGGACCTATGGCTACACCTTC. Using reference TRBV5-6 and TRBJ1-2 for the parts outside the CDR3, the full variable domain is DAGVTQSPTHLIKTRGQQVTLRCSPKSGHDTVSWYQQALGQGPQFIFQYYEEEERQRGNFPDRFSGHQFPNYSSELNVNALLLGDSALYLCASSPELTGTYGYTFGSGTRLTVV.

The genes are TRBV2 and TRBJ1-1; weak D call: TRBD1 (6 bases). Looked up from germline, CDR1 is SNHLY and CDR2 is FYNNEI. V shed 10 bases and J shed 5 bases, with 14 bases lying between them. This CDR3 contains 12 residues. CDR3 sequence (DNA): TGTGCCATCCAGGACAGAAGAACTGAAGCTTTCTTT. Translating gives CAIQDRRTEAFF.

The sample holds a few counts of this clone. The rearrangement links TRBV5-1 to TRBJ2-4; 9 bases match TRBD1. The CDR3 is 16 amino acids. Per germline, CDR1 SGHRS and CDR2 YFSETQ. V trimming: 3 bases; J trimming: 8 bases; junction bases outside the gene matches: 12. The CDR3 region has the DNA TGCGCCAGCAGCTCCCAAACAGGGGGCCCCTGGGACATTCAGTACTTC. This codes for CASSSQTGGPWDIQYF. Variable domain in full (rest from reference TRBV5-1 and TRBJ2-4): KAGVTQTPRYLIKTRGQQVTLSCSPISGHRSVSWYQQTPGQGLQFLFEYFSETQRNKGNFPGRFSGRQFSNSRSEMNVSTLELGDSALYLCASSSQTGGPWDIQYFGAGTRLSVL.

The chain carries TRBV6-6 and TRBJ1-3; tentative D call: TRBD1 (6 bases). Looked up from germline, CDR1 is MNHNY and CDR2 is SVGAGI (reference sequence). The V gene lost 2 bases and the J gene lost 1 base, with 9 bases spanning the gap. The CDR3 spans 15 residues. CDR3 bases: TGTGCCAGCAGTTACACAACAGGGTCTGGAAACACCATATATTTT. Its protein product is CASSYTTGSGNTIYF.

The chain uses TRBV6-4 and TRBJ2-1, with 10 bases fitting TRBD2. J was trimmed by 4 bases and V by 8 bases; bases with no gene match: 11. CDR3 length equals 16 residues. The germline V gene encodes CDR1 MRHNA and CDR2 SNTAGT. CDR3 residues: CASARIAGGLYNEQFF. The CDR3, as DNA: TGTGCCAGCGCTAGGATAGCGGGGGGCCTTTACAATGAGCAGTTCTTC.

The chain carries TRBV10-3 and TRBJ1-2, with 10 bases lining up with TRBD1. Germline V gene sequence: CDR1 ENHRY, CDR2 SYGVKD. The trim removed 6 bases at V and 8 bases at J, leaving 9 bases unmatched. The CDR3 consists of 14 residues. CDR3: CAISEGQGSRGYTF. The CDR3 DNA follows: TGTGCCATCAGCGAGGGACAGGGGAGTAGAGGCTACACCTTC.

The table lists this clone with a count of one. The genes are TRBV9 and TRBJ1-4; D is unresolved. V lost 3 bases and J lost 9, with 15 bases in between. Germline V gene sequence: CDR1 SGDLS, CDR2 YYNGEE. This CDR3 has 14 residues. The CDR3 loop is CASSAQGKGKKLFF. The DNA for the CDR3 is TGTGCCAGCAGCGCACAAGGGAAAGGGAAAAAACTGTTTTTT.

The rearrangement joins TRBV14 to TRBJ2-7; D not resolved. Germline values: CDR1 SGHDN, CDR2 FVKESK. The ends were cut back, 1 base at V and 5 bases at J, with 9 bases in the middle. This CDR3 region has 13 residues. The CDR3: CASSQVLDHEQYF. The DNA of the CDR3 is TGTGCCAGCAGCCAAGTTTTGGATCACGAGCAGTACTTC.

The CDR3 loop reads CSVLGDAGVYTEAFF. The CDR3 nucleotides are TGCAGCGTTCTCGGGGACGCCGGCGTTTACACTGAAGCTTTCTTT. The gene calls are TRBV29-1 and TRBJ1-1; D is possibly TRBD1 (5 bases). The length of the CDR3 is 15 residues. Germline assignment: CDR1 SQVTM and CDR2 ANQGSEA. V was cut by 5 bases and J by 3 bases, with 19 bases left in between.

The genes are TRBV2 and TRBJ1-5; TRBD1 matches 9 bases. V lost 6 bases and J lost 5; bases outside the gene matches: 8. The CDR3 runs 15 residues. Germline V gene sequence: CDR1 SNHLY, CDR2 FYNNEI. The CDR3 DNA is TGTGCCAGCAGCCCGTTGACAGGGGGACATCAGCCCCAGCATTTT. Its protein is CASSPLTGGHQPQHF.

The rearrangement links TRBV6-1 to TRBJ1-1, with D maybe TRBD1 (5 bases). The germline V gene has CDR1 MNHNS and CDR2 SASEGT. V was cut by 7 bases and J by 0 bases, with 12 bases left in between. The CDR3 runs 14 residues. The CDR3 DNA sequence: TGTGCCAGCAATCCCGGGGGAATGAACACTGAAGCTTTCTTT. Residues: CASNPGGMNTEAFF.

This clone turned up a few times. The DNA of the CDR3 is TGTGCCAGCTCACCCAGGGACGACGAGCAGTACTTC. Encoded protein: CASSPRDDEQYF. The genes are TRBV18 and TRBJ2-7; tentatively, D is TRBD1 or TRBD2 (5 bases each). V was clipped by 3 bases and J by 5 bases, with 8 bases between them. The germline CDR1 and CDR2 sequences are KGHSH and LQKENI. The CDR3 spans 12 residues.

DNA of the CDR3: TGTGCCAGCAGTTTCGTAGCGGGGGGCCGCACAGATACGCAGTATTTT. Protein product: CASSFVAGGRTDTQYF. The chain couples TRBV6-6 to TRBJ2-3; 10 bases are a match to TRBD2. The germline gives CDR1 MNHNY, CDR2 SVGAGI (reference sequence). The V segment lost 4 bases and the J segment 1 base; nucleotides outside the gene matches: 5. The CDR3 is 16 amino acids.

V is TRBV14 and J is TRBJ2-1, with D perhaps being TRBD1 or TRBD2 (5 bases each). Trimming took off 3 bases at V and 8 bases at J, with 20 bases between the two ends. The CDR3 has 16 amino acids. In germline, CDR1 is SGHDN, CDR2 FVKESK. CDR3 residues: CASSQYYGAVRDEQFF. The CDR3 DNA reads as TGTGCCAGCAGCCAGTATTACGGGGCGGTAAGGGATGAGCAGTTCTTC.

This chain's CDR3 is CASAYLSEGTSVIEQYF. The DNA for the CDR3 is TGCGCCAGCGCGTATCTGTCAGAGGGGACTAGCGTGATCGAGCAGTACTTC. V gene TRBV5-1 combines with J gene TRBJ2-7; TRBD2 agrees at 10 bases. The V segment lost 7 bases and the J segment 6 bases; nucleotides outside the gene matches: 19. The CDR3 spans 17 residues. Germline-derived CDR1 and CDR2 are SGHRS and YFSETQ.

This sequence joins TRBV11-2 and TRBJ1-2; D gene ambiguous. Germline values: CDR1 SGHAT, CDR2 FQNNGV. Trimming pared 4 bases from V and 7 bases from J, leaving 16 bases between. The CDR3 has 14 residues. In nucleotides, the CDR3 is TGTGCCAGCAGCTCCGGGATTCTGATGGCTGGCTACACCTTC. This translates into CASSSGILMAGYTF.

CDR3 bases: TGTGCCAGCAGGACCGACCCGGGACAGGGACTTTATGGAAACACCATATATTTT. This encodes CASRTDPGQGLYGNTIYF. The chain recombines TRBV2 with TRBJ1-3; 9 bases align to TRBD1. V trimming: 6 bases; J trimming: 3 bases; junction bases outside the gene matches: 15. This CDR3 contains 18 residues. The V gene's germline CDR1 is SNHLY and CDR2 FYNNEI.

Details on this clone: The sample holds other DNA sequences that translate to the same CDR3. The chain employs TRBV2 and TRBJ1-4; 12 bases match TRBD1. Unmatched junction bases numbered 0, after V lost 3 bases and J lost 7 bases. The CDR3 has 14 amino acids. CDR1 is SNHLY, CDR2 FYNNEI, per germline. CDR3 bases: TGTGCCAGCAGTGAGGGACAGGGGGCTGAAAAACTGTTTTTT. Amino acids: CASSEGQGAEKLFF. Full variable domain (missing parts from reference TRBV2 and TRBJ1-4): EPEVTQTPSHQVTQMGQEVILRCVPISNHLYFYWYRQILGQKVEFLVSFYNNEISEKSEIFDDQFSVERPDGSNFTLKIRSTKLEDSAMYFCASSEGQGAEKLFFGSGTQLSVL.

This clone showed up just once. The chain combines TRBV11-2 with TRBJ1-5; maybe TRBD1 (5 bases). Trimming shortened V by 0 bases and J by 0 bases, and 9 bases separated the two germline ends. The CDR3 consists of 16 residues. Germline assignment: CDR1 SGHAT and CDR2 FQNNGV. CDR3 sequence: CASSLESGDSNQPQHF. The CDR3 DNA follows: TGTGCCAGCAGCTTAGAGTCGGGGGATAGCAATCAGCCCCAGCATTTT.

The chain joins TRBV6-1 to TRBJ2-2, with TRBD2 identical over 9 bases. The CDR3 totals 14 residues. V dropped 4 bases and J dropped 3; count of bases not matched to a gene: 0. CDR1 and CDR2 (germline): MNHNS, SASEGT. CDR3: CASSGLADTGELFF. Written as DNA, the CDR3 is TGTGCCAGCAGTGGACTAGCGGACACCGGGGAGCTGTTTTTT.

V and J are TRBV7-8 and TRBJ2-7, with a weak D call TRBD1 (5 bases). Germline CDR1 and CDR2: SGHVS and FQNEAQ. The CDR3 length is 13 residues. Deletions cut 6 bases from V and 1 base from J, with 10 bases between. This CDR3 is CASRYDSSYEQYF. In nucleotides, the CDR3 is TGTGCCAGCAGATACGACAGTTCCTACGAGCAGTACTTC.

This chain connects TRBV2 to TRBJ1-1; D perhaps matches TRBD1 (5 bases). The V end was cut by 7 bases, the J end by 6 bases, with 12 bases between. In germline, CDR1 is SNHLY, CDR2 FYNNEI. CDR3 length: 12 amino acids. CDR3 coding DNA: TGTGCCAGCACAATAGGGGTTTCTGAAGCTTTCTTT. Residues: CASTIGVSEAFF.

The CDR3 DNA sequence: TGCGCCAGCAGCCCAACTGACAGCTGGAATGGCTACACCTTC. It codes for CASSPTDSWNGYTF. This chain links TRBV4-1 with TRBJ1-2; D is perhaps TRBD1 (5 bases). This CDR3 spans 14 amino acids. Germline-derived CDR1 and CDR2 are MGHRA and YSYEKL. V gave up 4 bases and J gave up 6 bases, with 15 bases separating them.

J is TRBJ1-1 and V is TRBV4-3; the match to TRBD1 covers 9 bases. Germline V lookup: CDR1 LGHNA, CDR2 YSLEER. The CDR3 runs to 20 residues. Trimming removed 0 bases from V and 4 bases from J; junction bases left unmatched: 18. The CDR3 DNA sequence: TGCGCCAGCAGCCAAGATCCCTCCGGGACAGGGATAGGGAGTAGCACTGAAGCTTTCTTT. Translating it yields CASSQDPSGTGIGSSTEAFF.

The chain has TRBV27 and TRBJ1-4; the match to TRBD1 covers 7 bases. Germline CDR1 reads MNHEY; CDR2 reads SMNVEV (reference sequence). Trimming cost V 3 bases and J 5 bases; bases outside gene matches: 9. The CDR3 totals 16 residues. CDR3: CASSFRRDSHNEKLFF. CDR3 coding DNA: TGTGCCAGCAGTTTCAGAAGGGACAGCCACAATGAAAAACTGTTTTTT.

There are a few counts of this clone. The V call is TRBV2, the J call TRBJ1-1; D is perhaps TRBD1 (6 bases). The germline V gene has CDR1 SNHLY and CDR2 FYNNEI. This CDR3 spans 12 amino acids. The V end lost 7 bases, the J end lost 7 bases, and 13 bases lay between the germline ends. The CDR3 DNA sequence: TGTGCCAGCACTAGGACAGACTTTGAAGCTTTCTTT. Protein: CASTRTDFEAFF.

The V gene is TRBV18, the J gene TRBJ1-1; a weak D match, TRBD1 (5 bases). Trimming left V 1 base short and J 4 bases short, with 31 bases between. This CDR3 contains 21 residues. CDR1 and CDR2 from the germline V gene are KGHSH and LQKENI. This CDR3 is CASSPLRGAGHINPGGTEAFF. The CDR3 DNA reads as TGTGCCAGCTCACCACTCCGGGGTGCGGGGCACATTAATCCGGGGGGCACTGAAGCTTTCTTT.

The CDR3 is CASSYSIFEGKLFF. The CDR3 DNA reads as TGTGCCAGCAGTTACTCGATCTTCGAGGGGAAACTGTTTTTT. The V and J genes are TRBV6-5 and TRBJ1-4; D perhaps matches TRBD1 (5 bases). The V end was cut by 0 bases, the J end by 11 bases, with 13 bases between. The CDR3 runs 14 residues. Per the germline V gene, CDR1 is MNHEY and CDR2 is SVGAGI.

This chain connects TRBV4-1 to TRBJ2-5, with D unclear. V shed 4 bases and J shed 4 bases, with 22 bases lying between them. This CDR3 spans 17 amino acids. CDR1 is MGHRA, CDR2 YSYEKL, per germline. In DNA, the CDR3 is TGCGCCAGCAGCCTCACGGCCGCGCGTCAAGTTCGAGAGACCCAGTACTTC. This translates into CASSLTAARQVRETQYF.